The 6 T cell receptor beta chains presented below share a single source sample, sequenced in a study of shared clonotypes between healthy human individuals. Data came from immunoSEQ multiplex PCR; TCRdb stores just in-frame clones and leaves some out. The sample carries about 1.9 million clones, just under 95% recorded once. Terminally differentiated effector memory CD45RA+ cells were excluded from the naive CD8 cells, which were CD45RO-negative and positively selected for CCR7. The sample taken for sequencing was naive CD8+ T cells from PBMCs. The receptors derive from a man aged 18 to 35 in good health. Some clones in this sample may be carry-over from other donors' samples.

The rearrangement joins TRBV28 to TRBJ2-5; D remains ambiguous. The CDR3 is made up of 12 amino acids. V was clipped by 5 bases and J by 6 bases, with 10 bases between them. Germline CDR1 is MDHEN and CDR2 is SYDVKM. The CDR3 bases are TGTGCCAGCAGTCCCCCATTGAAGACCCAGTACTTC. Its translation is CASSPPLKTQYF. The complete variable domain, with remaining parts taken from reference TRBV28 and TRBJ2-5, reads DVKVTQSSRYLVKRTGEKVFLECVQDMDHENMFWYRQDPGLGLRLIYFSYDVKMKEKGDIPEGYSVSREKKERFSLILESASTNQTSMYLCASSPPLKTQYFGPGTRLLVL.

Comment on this clone: This specimen includes other DNA sequences encoding the same CDR3. This chain joins TRBV27 and TRBJ1-2; no clear D. Deletions cut 0 bases from V and 2 bases from J, with 7 bases between. CDR1 and CDR2 (germline): MNHEY, SMNVEV (reference sequence). The CDR3 totals 14 residues. As DNA, the CDR3 is TGTGCCAGCAGTTTATCGGGAGGGAACTATGGCTACACCTTC. Its translation: CASSLSGGNYGYTF.

This chain connects TRBV29-1 to TRBJ1-2; D is possibly TRBD1 (6 bases). This CDR3 is 12 amino acids long. The V end was cut by 7 bases, the J end by 4 bases, with 13 bases between. Germline V CDR1 and CDR2: SQVTM, ANQGSEA. In DNA, the CDR3 is TGCAGCGCCTTGGACAGCCTCTATGGCTACACCTTC. Its translation is CSALDSLYGYTF.

This sequence joins TRBV27 and TRBJ1-1; the D gene is possibly TRBD1 (5 bases). CDR1 MNHEY and CDR2 SMNVEV come from the germline V gene (reference sequence). Trimming stripped 7 bases from V and 5 bases from J, with 20 bases between. CDR3 length: 15 residues. The CDR3 here is CASTLRGGMYTEAFF. DNA for the CDR3: TGTGCCAGCACCCTTCGGGGGGGAATGTATACTGAAGCTTTCTTT.

The chain carries TRBV10-3 and TRBJ1-1, with D hard to call. Trimming removed 6 bases from V and 1 base from J, with 3 bases in between. CDR3 length: 11 residues. The germline gives CDR1 ENHRY, CDR2 SYGVKD. CDR3 nucleotide sequence: TGTGCCATCAGGGCGAACACTGAAGCTTTCTTT. Translation gives CAIRANTEAFF.

The rearrangement uses TRBV30 and TRBJ2-7; 7 nucleotides align to TRBD2. Trimming took 0 bases from V and 6 from J; bases not matched to a gene: 8. Germline CDR1 and CDR2: GTSNPN and SVGIG (reference sequence). This CDR3 has 14 amino acids. CDR3 DNA sequence: TGTGCCTGGAGTGTACTGGGGGTAGCGGGCGAGCAGTACTTC. The encoded protein is CAWSVLGVAGEQYF.